This paragraph covers one T cell receptor (beta chain) sequence. This sample is drawn from a study of blood T cell repertoires in COVID-19. For the study at large: There were acute and convalescent COVID-19 samples, and they came from the United States, Italy and Spain. Sources were T cells, B-cell-depleted T cells, or PBMCs; the material itself was cDNA or gDNA.

V was trimmed by 3 bases and J by 3 bases, leaving 11 bases between them. The V gene's germline CDR1 is MDHEN and CDR2 SYDVKM. The CDR3 has 15 amino acids. Per the study methods: Quantification of nucleated cells was approximated via reference gene primer amplification. TCRdb keeps only in-frame clones here, not all; method: immunoSEQ multiplex PCR. D and trimming were read from the DNA, whereas the V and J calls and clone size are those reported in that table. The sample holds fewer than 150,000 clones, approximately 89% seen once. This sequence was found in a woman aged 60-75 years with acute or convalescent COVID-19. This chain joins TRBV28 and TRBJ2-2; D uncertain. Input material: peripheral blood. CDR3 nucleotides: TGTGCCAGCAGTTTGGGCAGGATTCACACCGGGGAGCTGTTTTTT. Translating gives CASSLGRIHTGELFF.